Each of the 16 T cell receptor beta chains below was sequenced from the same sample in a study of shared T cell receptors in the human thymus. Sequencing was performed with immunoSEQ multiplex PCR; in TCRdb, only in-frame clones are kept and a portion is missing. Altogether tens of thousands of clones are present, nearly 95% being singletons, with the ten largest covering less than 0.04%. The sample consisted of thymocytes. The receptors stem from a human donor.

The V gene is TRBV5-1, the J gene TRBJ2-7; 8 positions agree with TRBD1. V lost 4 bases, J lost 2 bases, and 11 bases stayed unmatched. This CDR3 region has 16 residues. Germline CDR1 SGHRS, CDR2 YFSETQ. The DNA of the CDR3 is TGCGCCAGCAGCCCACTGTTCGGACAGGGCACCTACGAGCAGTACTTC. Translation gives CASSPLFGQGTYEQYF.

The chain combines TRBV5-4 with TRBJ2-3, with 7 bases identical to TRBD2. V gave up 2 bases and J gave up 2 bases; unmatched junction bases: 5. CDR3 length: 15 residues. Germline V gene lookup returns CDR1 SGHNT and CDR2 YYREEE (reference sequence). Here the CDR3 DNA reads TGTGCCAGCAGCTTTGAGGGGAGGGCCACAGATACGCAGTATTTT. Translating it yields CASSFEGRATDTQYF.

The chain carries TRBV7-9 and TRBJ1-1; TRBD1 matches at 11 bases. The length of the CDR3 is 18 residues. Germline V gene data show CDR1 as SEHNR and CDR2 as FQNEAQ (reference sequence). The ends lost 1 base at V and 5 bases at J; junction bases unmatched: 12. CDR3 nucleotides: TGTGCCAGCAGCTTAGAAAGGATCTTAGGGACAGGGGGAACTGAAGCTTTCTTT. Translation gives CASSLERILGTGGTEAFF.

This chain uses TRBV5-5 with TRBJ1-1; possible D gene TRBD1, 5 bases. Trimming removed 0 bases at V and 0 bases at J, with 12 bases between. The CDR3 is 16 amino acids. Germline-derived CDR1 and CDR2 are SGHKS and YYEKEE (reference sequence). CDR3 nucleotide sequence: TGTGCCAGCAGCTTGGGGAGGAGGGGATTGAACACTGAAGCTTTCTTT. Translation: CASSLGRRGLNTEAFF.

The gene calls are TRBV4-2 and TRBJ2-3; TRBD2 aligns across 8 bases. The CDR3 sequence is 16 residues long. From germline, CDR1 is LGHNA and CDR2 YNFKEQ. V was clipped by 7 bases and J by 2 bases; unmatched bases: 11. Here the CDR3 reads CASTTRGAQFTDTQYF. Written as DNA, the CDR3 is TGTGCCAGCACCACGCGGGGGGCTCAATTCACAGATACGCAGTATTTT.

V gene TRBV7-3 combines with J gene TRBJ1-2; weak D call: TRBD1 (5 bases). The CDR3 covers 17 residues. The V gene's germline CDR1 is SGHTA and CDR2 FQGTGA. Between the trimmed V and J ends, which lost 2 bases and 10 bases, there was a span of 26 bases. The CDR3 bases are TGTGCCAGCAGCTTACGTCCCAGGGAGGAGGGGAGGGTACCCTACACCTTC. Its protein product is CASSLRPREEGRVPYTF. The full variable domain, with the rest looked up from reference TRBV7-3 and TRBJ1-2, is GAGVSQTPSNKVTEKGKYVELRCDPISGHTALYWYRQSLGQGPEFLIYFQGTGAADDSGLPNDRFFAVRPEGSVSTLKIQRTERGDSAVYLCASSLRPREEGRVPYTFGSGTRLTVV.

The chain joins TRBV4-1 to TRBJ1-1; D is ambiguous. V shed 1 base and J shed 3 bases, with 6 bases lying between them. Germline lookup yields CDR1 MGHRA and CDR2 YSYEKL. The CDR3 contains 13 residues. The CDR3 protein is CASSQVEYTEAFF. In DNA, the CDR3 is TGCGCCAGCAGCCAAGTCGAGTACACTGAAGCTTTCTTT.

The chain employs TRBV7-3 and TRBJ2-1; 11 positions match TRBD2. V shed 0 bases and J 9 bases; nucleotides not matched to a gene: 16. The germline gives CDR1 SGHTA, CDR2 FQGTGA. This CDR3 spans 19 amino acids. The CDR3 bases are TGTGCCAGCAGCTTAACGGGCCCCACGATTACTAGCGGGGGAAGTGAGCAGTTCTTC. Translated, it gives CASSLTGPTITSGGSEQFF.

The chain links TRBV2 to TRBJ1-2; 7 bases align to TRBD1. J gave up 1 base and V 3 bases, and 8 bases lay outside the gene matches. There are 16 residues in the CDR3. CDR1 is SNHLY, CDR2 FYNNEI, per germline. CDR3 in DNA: TGTGCCAGCAGTGATATAGGGGGCCGAGGTAACTATGGCTACACCTTC. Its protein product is CASSDIGGRGNYGYTF.

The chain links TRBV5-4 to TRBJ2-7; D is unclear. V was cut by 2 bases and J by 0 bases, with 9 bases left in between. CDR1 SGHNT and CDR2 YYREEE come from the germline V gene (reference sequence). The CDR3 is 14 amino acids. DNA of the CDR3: TGTGCCAGCAGCTTCCGCAAGAGCTCCTACGAGCAGTACTTC. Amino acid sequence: CASSFRKSSYEQYF. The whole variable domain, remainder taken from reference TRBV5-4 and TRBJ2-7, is ETGVTQSPTHLIKTRGQQVTLRCSSQSGHNTVSWYQQALGQGPQFIFQYYREEENGRGNFPPRFSGLQFPNYSSELNVNALELDDSALYLCASSFRKSSYEQYFGPGTRLTVT.

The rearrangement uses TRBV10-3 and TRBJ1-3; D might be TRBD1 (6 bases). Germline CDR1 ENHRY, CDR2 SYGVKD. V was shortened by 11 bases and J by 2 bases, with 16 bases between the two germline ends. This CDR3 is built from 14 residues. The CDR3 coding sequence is TGTGCCGGCCACAGGGAAGGGCCTGGAAACACCATATATTTT. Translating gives CAGHREGPGNTIYF.

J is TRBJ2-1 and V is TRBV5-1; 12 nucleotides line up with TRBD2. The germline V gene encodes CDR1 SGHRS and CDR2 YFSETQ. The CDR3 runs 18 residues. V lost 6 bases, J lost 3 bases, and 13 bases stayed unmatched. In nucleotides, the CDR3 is TGCGCCAGCACCTTCCTCACTAGCGGGGGGCCCCTCTACAATGAGCAGTTCTTC. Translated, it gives CASTFLTSGGPLYNEQFF.

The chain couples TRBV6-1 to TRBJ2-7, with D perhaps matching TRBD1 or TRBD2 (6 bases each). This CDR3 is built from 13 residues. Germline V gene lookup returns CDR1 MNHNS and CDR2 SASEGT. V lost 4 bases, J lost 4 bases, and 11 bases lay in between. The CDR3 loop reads CASSGKGGYEQYF. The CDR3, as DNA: TGTGCCAGCAGTGGTAAAGGGGGGTACGAGCAGTACTTC.

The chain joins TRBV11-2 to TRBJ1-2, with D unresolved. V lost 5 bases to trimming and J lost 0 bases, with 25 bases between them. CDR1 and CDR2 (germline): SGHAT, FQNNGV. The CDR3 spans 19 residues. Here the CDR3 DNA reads TGTGCCAGCAGCCCCCAGACGGGCCCCCTAATCAGGACTAACTATGGCTACACCTTC. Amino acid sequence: CASSPQTGPLIRTNYGYTF.

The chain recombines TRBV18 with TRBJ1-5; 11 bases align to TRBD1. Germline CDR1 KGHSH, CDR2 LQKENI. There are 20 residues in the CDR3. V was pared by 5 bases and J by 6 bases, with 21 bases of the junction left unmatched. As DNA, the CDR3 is TGTGCCAGCTCAAAAAACTGGACAGGGGGCCGGGTTTCGGCCCTTCAGCCCCAGCATTTT. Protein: CASSKNWTGGRVSALQPQHF.

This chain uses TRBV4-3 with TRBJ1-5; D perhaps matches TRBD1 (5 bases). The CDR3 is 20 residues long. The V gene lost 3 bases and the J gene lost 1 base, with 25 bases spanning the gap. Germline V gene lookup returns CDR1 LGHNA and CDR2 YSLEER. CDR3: CASSHIVASGGRASNQPQHF. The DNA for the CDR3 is TGCGCCAGCAGCCACATAGTCGCCTCGGGGGGTCGGGCGAGCAATCAGCCCCAGCATTTT.